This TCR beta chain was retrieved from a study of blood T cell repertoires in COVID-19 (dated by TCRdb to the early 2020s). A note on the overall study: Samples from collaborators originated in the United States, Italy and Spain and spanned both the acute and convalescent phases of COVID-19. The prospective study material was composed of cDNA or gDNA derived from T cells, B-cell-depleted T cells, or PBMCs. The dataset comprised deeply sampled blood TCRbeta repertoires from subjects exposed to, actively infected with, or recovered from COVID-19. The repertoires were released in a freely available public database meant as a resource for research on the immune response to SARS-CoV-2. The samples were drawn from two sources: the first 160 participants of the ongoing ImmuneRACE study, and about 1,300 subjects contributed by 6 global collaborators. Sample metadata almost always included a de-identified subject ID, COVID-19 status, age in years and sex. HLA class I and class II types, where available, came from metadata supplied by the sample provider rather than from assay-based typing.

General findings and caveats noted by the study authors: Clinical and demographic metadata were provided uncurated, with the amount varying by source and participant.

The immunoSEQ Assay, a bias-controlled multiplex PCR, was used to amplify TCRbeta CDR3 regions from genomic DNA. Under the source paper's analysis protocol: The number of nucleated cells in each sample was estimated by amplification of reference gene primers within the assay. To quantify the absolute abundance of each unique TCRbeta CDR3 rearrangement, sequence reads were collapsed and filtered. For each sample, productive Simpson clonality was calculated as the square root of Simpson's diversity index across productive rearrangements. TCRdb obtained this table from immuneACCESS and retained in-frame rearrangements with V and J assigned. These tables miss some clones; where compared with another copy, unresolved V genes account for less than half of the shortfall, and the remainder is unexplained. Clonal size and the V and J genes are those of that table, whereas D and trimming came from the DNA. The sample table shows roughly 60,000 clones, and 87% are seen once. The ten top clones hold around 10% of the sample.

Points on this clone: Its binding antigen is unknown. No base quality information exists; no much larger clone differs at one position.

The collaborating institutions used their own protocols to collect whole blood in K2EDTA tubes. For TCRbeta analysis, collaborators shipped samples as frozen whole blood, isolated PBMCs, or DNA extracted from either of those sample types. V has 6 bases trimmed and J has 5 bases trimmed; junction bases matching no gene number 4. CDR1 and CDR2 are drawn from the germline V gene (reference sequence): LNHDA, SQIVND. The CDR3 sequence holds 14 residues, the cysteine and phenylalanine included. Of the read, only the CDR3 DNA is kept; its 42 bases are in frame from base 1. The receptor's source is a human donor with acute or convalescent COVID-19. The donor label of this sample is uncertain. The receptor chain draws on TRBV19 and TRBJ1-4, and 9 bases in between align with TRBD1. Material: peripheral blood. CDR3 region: CASSRGTGNEKLFF. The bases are TGTGCCAGTAGCCGAGGGACAGGGAATGAAAAACTGTTTTTT. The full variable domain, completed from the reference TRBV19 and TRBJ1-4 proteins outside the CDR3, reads DGGITQSPKYLFRKEGQNVTLSCEQNLNHDAMYWYRQDPGQGLRLIYYSQIVNDFQKGDIAEGYSVSREKKESFPLTVTSAQKNPTAFYLCASSRGTGNEKLFFGSGTQLSVL.